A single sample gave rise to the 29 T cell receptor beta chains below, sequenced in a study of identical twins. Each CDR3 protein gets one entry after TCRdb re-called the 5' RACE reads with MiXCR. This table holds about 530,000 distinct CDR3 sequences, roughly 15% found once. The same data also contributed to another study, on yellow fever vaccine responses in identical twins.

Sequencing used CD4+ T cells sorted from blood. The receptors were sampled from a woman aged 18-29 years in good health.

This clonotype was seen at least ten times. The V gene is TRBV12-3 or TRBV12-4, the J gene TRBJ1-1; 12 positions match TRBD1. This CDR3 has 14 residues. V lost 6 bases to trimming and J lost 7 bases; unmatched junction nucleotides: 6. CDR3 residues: CASRHRDRGLEAFF. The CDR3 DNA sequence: TGTGCCAGCAGGCACCGGGACAGGGGGCTTGAAGCTTTCTTT.

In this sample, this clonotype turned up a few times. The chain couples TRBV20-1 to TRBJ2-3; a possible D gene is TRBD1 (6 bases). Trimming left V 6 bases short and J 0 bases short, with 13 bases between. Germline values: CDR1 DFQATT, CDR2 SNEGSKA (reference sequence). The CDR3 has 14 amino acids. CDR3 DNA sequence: TGCAGTGCCCCGGACAGTCTCAGCACAGATACGCAGTATTTT. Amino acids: CSAPDSLSTDTQYF.

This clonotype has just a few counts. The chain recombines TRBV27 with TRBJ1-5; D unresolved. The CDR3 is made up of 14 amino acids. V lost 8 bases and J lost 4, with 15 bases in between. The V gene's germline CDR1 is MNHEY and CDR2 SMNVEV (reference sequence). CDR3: CASSRRTTNQPQHF. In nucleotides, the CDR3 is TGTGCCAGCTCCAGACGGACTACTAATCAGCCCCAGCATTTT.

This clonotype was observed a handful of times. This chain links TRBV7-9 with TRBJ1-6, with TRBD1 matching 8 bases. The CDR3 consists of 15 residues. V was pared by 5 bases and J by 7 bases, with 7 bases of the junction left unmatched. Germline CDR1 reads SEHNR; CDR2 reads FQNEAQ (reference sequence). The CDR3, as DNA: TGTGCCAGCAGCGGGCGGACAGGGACGAATTCACCCCTCCACTTT. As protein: CASSGRTGTNSPLHF.

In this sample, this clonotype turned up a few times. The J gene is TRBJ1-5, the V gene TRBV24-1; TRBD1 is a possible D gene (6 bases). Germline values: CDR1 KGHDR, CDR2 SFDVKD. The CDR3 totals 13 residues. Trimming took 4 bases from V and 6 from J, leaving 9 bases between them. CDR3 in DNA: TGTGCCACCAGTGAACCAGGGGTTCAGCCCCAGCATTTT. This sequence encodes CATSEPGVQPQHF.

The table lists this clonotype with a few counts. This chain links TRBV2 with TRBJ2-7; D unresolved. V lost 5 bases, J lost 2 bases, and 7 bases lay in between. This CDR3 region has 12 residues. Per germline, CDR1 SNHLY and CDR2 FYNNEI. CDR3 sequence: CASSWSTYEQYF. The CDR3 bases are TGTGCCAGCAGTTGGTCGACCTACGAGCAGTACTTC.

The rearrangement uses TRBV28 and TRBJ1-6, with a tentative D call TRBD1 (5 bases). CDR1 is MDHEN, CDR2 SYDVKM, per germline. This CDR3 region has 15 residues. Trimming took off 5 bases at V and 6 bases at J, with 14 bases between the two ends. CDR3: CASSPPQGRNSPLHF. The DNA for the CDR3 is TGTGCCAGCAGTCCCCCCCAGGGACGTAATTCACCCCTCCACTTT.

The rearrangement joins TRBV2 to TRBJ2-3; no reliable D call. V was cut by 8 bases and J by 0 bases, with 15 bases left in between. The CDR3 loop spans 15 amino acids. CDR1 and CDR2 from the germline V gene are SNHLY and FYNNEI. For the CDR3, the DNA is TGTGCCAGCCGTCGCAGAGCCACTAGCACAGATACGCAGTATTTT. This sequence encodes CASRRRATSTDTQYF.

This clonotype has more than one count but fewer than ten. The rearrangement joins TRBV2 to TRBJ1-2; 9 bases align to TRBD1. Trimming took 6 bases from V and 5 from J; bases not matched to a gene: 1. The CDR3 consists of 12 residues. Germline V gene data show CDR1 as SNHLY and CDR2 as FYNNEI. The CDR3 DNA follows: TGTGCCAGCAGCGGACAGGGGTATGGCTACACCTTC. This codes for CASSGQGYGYTF.

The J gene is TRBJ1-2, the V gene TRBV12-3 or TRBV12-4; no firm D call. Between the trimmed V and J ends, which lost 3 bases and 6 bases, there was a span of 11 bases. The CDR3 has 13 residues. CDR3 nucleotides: TGTGCCAGCAGTTTGTTGGTGGGTAATGGCTACACCTTC. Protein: CASSLLVGNGYTF.

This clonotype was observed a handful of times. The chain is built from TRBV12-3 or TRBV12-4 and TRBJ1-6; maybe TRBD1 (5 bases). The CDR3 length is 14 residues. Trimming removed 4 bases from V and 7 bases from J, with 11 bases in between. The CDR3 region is CASSSGGENSPLHF. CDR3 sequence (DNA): TGTGCCAGCAGTTCAGGAGGGGAGAATTCACCCCTCCACTTT.

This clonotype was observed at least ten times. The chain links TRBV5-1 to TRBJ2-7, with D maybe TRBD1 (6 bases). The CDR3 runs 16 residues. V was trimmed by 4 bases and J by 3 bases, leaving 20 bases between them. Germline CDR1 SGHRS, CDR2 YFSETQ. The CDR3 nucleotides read TGCGCCAGCAGCGAGAAGGGACAACGCGCATACTACGAGCAGTACTTC. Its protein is CASSEKGQRAYYEQYF.

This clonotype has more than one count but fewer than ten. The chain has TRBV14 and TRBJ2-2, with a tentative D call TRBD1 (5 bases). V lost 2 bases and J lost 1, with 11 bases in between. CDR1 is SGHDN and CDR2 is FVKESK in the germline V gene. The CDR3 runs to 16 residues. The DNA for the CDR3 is TGTGCCAGCAGCCAATTCTTAGACAGGAACACCGGGGAGCTGTTTTTT. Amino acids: CASSQFLDRNTGELFF.

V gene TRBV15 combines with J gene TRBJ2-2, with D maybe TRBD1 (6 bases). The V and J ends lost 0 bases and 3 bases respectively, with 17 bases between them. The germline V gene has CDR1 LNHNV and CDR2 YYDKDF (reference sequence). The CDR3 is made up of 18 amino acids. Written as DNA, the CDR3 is TGTGCCACCAGCAGAGAGGAGTCACAGGGCGCGTACACCGGGGAGCTGTTTTTT. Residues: CATSREESQGAYTGELFF.

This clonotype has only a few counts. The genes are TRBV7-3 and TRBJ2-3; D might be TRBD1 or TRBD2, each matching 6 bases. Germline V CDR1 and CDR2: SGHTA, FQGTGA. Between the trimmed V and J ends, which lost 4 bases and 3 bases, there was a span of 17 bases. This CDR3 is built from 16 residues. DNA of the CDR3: TGTGCCAGCAGCTCCTTACAGGGACTGCGGACAGATACGCAGTATTTT. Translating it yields CASSSLQGLRTDTQYF.

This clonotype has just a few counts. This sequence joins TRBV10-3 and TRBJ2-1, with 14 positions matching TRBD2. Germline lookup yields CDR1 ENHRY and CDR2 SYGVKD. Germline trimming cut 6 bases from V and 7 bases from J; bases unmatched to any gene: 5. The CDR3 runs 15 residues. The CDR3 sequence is CAISSGTSGSNEQFF. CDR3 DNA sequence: TGTGCCATCAGCTCCGGGACTAGCGGGAGTAATGAGCAGTTCTTC.

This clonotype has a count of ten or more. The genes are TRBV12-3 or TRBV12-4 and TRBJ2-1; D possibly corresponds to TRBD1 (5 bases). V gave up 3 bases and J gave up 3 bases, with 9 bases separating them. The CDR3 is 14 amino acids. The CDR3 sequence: CASSFFQGYNEQFF. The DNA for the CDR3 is TGTGCCAGCAGTTTTTTTCAGGGCTACAATGAGCAGTTCTTC.

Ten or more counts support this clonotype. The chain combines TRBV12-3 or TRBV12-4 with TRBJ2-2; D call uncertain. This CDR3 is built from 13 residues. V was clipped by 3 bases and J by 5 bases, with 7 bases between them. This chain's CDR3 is CASSFLRTGELFF. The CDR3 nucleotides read TGTGCCAGCAGTTTTCTGAGGACCGGGGAGCTGTTTTTT.

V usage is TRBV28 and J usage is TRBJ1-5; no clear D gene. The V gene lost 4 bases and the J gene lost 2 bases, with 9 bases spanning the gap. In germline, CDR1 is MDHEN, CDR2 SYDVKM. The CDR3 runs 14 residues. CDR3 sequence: CASSSSERNQPQHF. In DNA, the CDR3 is TGTGCCAGCAGTTCCAGTGAACGCAATCAGCCCCAGCATTTT.

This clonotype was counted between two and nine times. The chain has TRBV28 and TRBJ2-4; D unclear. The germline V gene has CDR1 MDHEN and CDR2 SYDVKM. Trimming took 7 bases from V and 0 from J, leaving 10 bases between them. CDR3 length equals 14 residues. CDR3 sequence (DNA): TGTGCCAGCAACCTGGCGCTAGCCAAAAACATTCAGTACTTC. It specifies CASNLALAKNIQYF.

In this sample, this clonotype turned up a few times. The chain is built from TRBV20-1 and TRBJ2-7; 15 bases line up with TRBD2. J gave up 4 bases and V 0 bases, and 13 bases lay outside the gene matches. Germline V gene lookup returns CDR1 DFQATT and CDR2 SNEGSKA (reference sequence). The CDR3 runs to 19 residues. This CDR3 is CSARDIGGLAGGREYEQYF. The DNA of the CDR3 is TGCAGTGCTAGAGATATAGGGGGACTAGCGGGAGGCCGAGAATACGAGCAGTACTTC.

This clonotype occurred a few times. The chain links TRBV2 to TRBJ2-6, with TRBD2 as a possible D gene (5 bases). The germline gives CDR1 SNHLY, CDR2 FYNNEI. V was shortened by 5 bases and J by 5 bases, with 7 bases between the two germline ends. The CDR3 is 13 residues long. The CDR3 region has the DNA TGTGCCAGCAGTTCCGGGAGGGCCAACGTCCTGACTTTC. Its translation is CASSSGRANVLTF.

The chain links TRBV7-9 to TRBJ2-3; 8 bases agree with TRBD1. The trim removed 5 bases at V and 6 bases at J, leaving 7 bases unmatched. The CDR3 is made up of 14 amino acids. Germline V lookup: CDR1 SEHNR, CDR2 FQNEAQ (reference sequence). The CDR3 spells CASSPRQGRDTQYF. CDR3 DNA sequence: TGTGCCAGCAGCCCCAGACAGGGGCGGGATACGCAGTATTTT.

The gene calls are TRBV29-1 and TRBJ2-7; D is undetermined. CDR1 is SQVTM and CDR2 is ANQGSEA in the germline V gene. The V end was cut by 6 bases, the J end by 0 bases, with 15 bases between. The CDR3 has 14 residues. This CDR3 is CSVGGVSNSYEQYF. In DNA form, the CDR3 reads TGCAGCGTAGGTGGGGTATCCAACTCCTACGAGCAGTACTTC.

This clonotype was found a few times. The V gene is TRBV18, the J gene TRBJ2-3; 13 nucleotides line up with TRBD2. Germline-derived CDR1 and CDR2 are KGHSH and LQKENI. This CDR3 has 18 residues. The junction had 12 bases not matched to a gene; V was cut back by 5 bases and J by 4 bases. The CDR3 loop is CASSTSGTSGARADTQYF. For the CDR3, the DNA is TGTGCCAGCTCAACCTCCGGGACTAGCGGGGCCAGGGCAGATACGCAGTATTTT.

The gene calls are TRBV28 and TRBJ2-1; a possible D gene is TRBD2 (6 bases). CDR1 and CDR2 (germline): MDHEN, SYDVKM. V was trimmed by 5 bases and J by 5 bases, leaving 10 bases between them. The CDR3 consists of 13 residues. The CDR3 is CASSMGLNNEQFF. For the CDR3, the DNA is TGTGCCAGCAGTATGGGACTTAACAATGAGCAGTTCTTC.

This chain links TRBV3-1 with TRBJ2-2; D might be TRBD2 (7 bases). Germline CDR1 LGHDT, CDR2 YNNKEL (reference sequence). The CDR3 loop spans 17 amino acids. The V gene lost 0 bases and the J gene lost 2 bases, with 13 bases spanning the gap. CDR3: CASSQDRGARNTGELFF. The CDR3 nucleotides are TGTGCCAGCAGCCAAGATCGGGGGGCGCGCAACACCGGGGAGCTGTTTTTT.

The chain's CDR3 is CAISDFTVAKNIQYF. In nucleotides, the CDR3 is TGTGCCATCAGTGATTTCACTGTAGCCAAAAACATTCAGTACTTC. The rearrangement links TRBV10-3 to TRBJ2-4, with D hard to call. The CDR3 sequence is 15 residues long. The germline V and J ends were trimmed by 3 bases and 0 bases, with 9 bases remaining between them. Germline lookup yields CDR1 ENHRY and CDR2 SYGVKD.

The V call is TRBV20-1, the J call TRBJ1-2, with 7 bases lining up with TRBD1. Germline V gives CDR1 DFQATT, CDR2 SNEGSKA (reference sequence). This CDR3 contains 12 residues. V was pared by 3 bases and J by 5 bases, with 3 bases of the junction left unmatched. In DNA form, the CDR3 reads TGCAGTGCTAGGACAGGGCTGTATGGCTACACCTTC. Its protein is CSARTGLYGYTF.